The T cell receptor beta chain described here comes from a study of monozygotic twins with inflammatory bowel disease. General study results and limits: Whether twins were concordant or discordant made no difference to repertoire similarity, possibly from limited power.

TCRdb reanalyzed the 5' RACE reads and collapses them to one entry per CDR3 protein, without DNA. The listing contains 350,000 to 550,000 distinct CDR3 sequences. T cells were not sorted, and total RNA was isolated straight from whole blood. On this clonotype: Its antigen is still unknown.

The length of the CDR3 is 21 residues. The germline gives CDR1 DFQATT, CDR2 SNEGSKA (reference sequence). The source is a human donor with ulcerative colitis or Crohn's disease, or a healthy co-twin of an affected twin (not recorded which). Sample: blood. This chain uses TRBV20-1 with TRBJ2-1; TCRdb selects TRBD1, and the lack of DNA leaves this call unchecked. CDR3 sequence reads: CSARAGQGERGLAGKMGEQFF.